The source of this T cell receptor beta chain is a study of cytomegalovirus exposure and HLA in healthy donors. Unrecorded immune exposures were likely, despite nominal health at sampling. The study ran its PCR with 60 Vbeta and 13 Jbeta primers. Per the original data handling: Roughly 76 million unique TCR beta chains, roughly 11 million of them shared, were counted by a later analysis. TCRdb's copy holds only in-frame clones and misses some; the assay was immunoSEQ multiplex PCR. The V and J calls and the clone size are those of that table, but D and trimming were determined from the DNA. Of about 170,000 clones detected, 82% appear once; the ten largest clones hold approximately 1.5%. CDR3 length: 13 residues. Looked up from germline, CDR1 is MNHNS and CDR2 is SASEGT. The ends were cut back, 7 bases at V and 6 bases at J, with 13 bases in the middle.

The receptor's source is a girl between 5 and 17 years old in good health and CMV-seropositive. The material sequenced was PBMCs. The chain carries TRBV6-1 and TRBJ1-5; a possible D gene is TRBD1 (5 bases). In DNA, the CDR3 is TGTGCCAGCACCCTTCAGGGAGGTCAGCCCCAGCATTTT. It translates to CASTLQGGQPQHF.